This is a list of T cell receptor gamma chains from one sample in a study of Vδ1+ human thymocytes. TCRdb re-analyzed the multiplex PCR reads via CATT. The sample shows thousands of gamma-chain clones, roughly 45% of them seen only once. Sequencing was carried out using Vdelta1+ gamma-delta thymocytes from the thymus. These receptor sequences come from a boy under two years old who had congenital heart surgery. Each CDR3 is given without its conserved first and last residue.

TRGV9	ALWEIPGYKKL
TRGV9	ALWEVPVGLGKKIKV
TRGV4	ATWVCNYYKKL
TRGV9	ALWDQNKKL
TRGV8	ATWDRNTGWFKI
TRGV3	ATWYSRWIKKL
TRGV9	ALWEDLNYYKKL
TRGV4	ATWDGYKKL
TRGV5	ATWDRLRYKKL
TRGV8	ATWDSGQELGKKNKV
TRGV4	ATWDGLPHYYKKL